Presented here are 10 T cell receptor beta chains from one specimen sequenced in a study of graft-versus-host responses after intestinal transplantation. Data came from immunoSEQ multiplex PCR; TCRdb stores just in-frame clones and leaves some out. The sample has 100,000 or so clones; about 94% are singletons. These receptors lack a known antigen. Material: unstimulated CD4+ T cells sorted from spleen or lymph node cells, obtained before intestinal transplant. The receptor source for this set is a human donor who received an intestinal transplant.

This rearrangement joins TRBV28 to TRBJ1-2; D gene ambiguous. CDR3 length: 15 amino acids. The germline V gene has CDR1 MDHEN and CDR2 SYDVKM. The V end was cut by 6 bases, the J end by 0 bases, with 14 bases between. CDR3 sequence (DNA): TGTGCCAGCAGCCATCCCCCGTCAGCTAACTATGGCTACACCTTC. Translation: CASSHPPSANYGYTF.

Comments on this clone: The junction departs from germline at one end; a sequencing error may be responsible. This sequence joins TRBV7-9 and TRBJ2-7; 8 positions agree with TRBD2. CDR1 and CDR2 from the germline V gene are SEHNR and FQNEAQ (reference sequence). The CDR3 has 12 amino acids. The chain's CDR3 is CTSSPGGIEQYF. The CDR3 DNA sequence: TGTACCAGCAGCCCGGGAGGGATCGAGCAGTACTTC.

The V and J genes are TRBV5-1 and TRBJ2-1; 8 positions match TRBD2. The V and J ends lost 6 bases and 1 base, in that order; junction bases with no gene match: 6. The CDR3 extends over 15 amino acids. Looked up from germline, CDR1 is SGHRS and CDR2 is YFSETQ. The CDR3 is CASKGSGESYNEQFF. The CDR3, as DNA: TGCGCCAGCAAGGGTAGCGGGGAATCCTACAATGAGCAGTTCTTC.

The chain uses TRBV9 and TRBJ2-3; a weak D match, TRBD2 (7 bases). The length of the CDR3 is 16 residues. V gave up 4 bases and J gave up 8 bases, with 23 bases separating them. The germline CDR1 and CDR2 sequences are SGDLS and YYNGEE. CDR3 residues: CASSPPGEAGVTTQYF. The CDR3 region has the DNA TGTGCCAGCAGCCCCCCAGGGGAGGCGGGAGTAACTACGCAGTATTTT.

The chain couples TRBV27 to TRBJ2-3, with D possibly matching TRBD2 (5 bases). The V end was cut by 3 bases, the J end by 2 bases, with 15 bases between. Germline-derived CDR1 and CDR2 are MNHEY and SMNVEV (reference sequence). The length of the CDR3 is 16 residues. CDR3 amino acids: CASSLSEAQITDTQYF. In DNA form, the CDR3 reads TGTGCCAGCAGTTTGTCGGAGGCCCAGATCACAGATACGCAGTATTTT.

This chain connects TRBV29-1 to TRBJ2-3; 7 nucleotides agree with TRBD2. The trim removed 6 bases at V and 0 bases at J, leaving 12 bases unmatched. Germline CDR1 reads SQVTM; CDR2 reads ANQGSEA. The CDR3 consists of 16 residues. CDR3 amino acids: CSVYLGEGLSTDTQYF. In DNA form, the CDR3 reads TGCAGCGTCTACCTGGGGGAGGGACTTAGCACAGATACGCAGTATTTT.

This chain links TRBV2 with TRBJ2-5; the match to TRBD2 covers 7 bases. Trimming at V came to 4 bases and at J to 5 bases, leaving 4 bases not matched to a gene. The germline gives CDR1 SNHLY, CDR2 FYNNEI. This CDR3 region has 13 residues. CDR3 residues: CASSGTRRETQYF. Written as DNA, the CDR3 is TGTGCCAGCAGTGGGACTAGGCGGGAGACCCAGTACTTC.

The chain combines TRBV11-2 with TRBJ2-7; D is ambiguous. In germline, CDR1 is SGHAT, CDR2 FQNNGV. V was trimmed by 2 bases and J by 2 bases, leaving 10 bases between them. CDR3 size: 14 residues. The CDR3: CASSLIARTYEQYF. The CDR3 bases are TGTGCCAGCAGCTTAATTGCCAGAACCTACGAGCAGTACTTC.

CDR3: CASSHGQGVQPQHF. Written as DNA, the CDR3 is TGTGCCAGCAGCCACGGACAGGGGGTTCAGCCCCAGCATTTT. The chain is built from TRBV7-9 and TRBJ1-5; 10 bases are shared with TRBD1. Per the germline V gene, CDR1 is SEHNR and CDR2 is FQNEAQ (reference sequence). V lost 5 bases and J lost 6; bases outside the gene matches: 4. The CDR3 totals 14 residues.

The chain employs TRBV6-1 and TRBJ1-3; a possible D gene is TRBD1 (6 bases). V lost 1 base and J lost 4, with 11 bases in between. The CDR3 is 15 residues long. CDR1 and CDR2 (germline): MNHNS, SASEGT. CDR3 DNA sequence: TGTGCCAGCAGTGAAGACGGGGGGCGCGGAAACACCATATATTTT. The encoded protein is CASSEDGGRGNTIYF.